These 29 T cell receptor beta chains originate from one sample sequenced in a study of blood T cell repertoires in COVID-19. Assay used: immunoSEQ multiplex PCR; TCRdb lists only in-frame clones, some missing. The sample includes about 200,000 clones, around 83% seen only once; the top ten take under 15%. Specimen: peripheral blood. The receptors originated from a human donor in a cohort sampled during active COVID-19.

The sample holds one count of this clone. The chain carries TRBV29-1 and TRBJ1-1; a possible D gene is TRBD1 (5 bases). V was trimmed by 5 bases and J by 3 bases, leaving 19 bases between them. Germline-derived CDR1 and CDR2 are SQVTM and ANQGSEA. This CDR3 is 15 amino acids long. CDR3 sequence reads: CSVLVLGQGYTEAFF. The CDR3 nucleotides read TGCAGCGTTCTAGTACTTGGGCAGGGATACACTGAAGCTTTCTTT.

This chain links TRBV27 with TRBJ1-2; unclear D gene. V lost 5 bases and J lost 0, with 7 bases in between. Germline V gene sequence: CDR1 MNHEY, CDR2 SMNVEV (reference sequence). There are 13 residues in the CDR3. This CDR3 is CASSPSANYGYTF. The CDR3 DNA reads TGTGCCAGCAGTCCCTCAGCTAACTATGGCTACACCTTC.

This clone was recorded only once. The CDR3 sequence is CASSFFGGPAYEQYF. The CDR3 DNA reads TGTGCCAGCAGCTTTTTCGGGGGGCCGGCCTACGAGCAGTACTTC. This chain connects TRBV7-9 to TRBJ2-7; maybe TRBD2 (7 bases). CDR1 is SEHNR and CDR2 is FQNEAQ in the germline V gene (reference sequence). V gave up 3 bases and J gave up 2 bases, with 14 bases separating them. The length of the CDR3 is 15 residues.

This chain joins TRBV5-5 and TRBJ1-6; D is perhaps TRBD1 (6 bases). The CDR3 runs to 16 residues. The V end lost 1 base, the J end lost 0 bases, and 8 bases lay between the germline ends. Germline CDR1 reads SGHKS; CDR2 reads YYEKEE (reference sequence). The CDR3: CASSLQGLSYNSPLHF. The CDR3 bases are TGTGCCAGCAGCTTGCAGGGGCTCTCCTATAATTCACCCCTCCACTTT.

V and J are TRBV27 and TRBJ1-1; D is unclear. Germline CDR1 reads MNHEY; CDR2 reads SMNVEV (reference sequence). This CDR3 comprises 15 residues. Trimming removed 7 bases at V and 1 base at J, with 16 bases between. CDR3 amino acids: CASTTRPGENTEAFF. CDR3 DNA sequence: TGTGCCAGCACCACCCGCCCCGGGGAGAACACTGAAGCTTTCTTT.

This chain links TRBV28 with TRBJ1-5; 10 nucleotides line up with TRBD1. V gave up 2 bases and J gave up 7 bases; unmatched junction bases: 5. The CDR3 runs 15 residues. Per germline, CDR1 MDHEN and CDR2 SYDVKM. This CDR3 reads CASSLGDRGMQPQHF. The CDR3 DNA is TGTGCCAGCAGTTTAGGGGACAGGGGTATGCAGCCCCAGCATTTT.

The rearrangement links TRBV7-9 to TRBJ2-7; 10 nucleotides agree with TRBD2. The germline CDR1 and CDR2 sequences are SEHNR and FQNEAQ (reference sequence). The ends lost 0 bases at V and 4 bases at J; junction bases unmatched: 6. The CDR3 sequence is 16 residues long. For the CDR3, the DNA is TGTGCCAGCAGCTTAGCCGCCGGGACTAGCGCTTACGAGCAGTACTTC. Translating gives CASSLAAGTSAYEQYF.

This chain links TRBV15 with TRBJ2-2; D gene ambiguous. With 5 bases removed from V and 7 bases from J, the gap between germline ends came to 5 bases. The CDR3 totals 11 residues. CDR1 and CDR2 (germline): LNHNV, YYDKDF (reference sequence). DNA of the CDR3: TGTGCCACCAGCTCGGGCGGGGAGCTGTTTTTT. Translating it yields CATSSGGELFF.

This chain joins TRBV11-2 and TRBJ1-5; D remains unclear. CDR1 SGHAT and CDR2 FQNNGV come from the germline V gene. The CDR3 length is 15 residues. The V end was cut by 1 base, the J end by 3 bases, with 10 bases between. CDR3 nucleotides: TGTGCCAGCAGCTTAGGTCCGGTCCCCAATCAGCCCCAGCATTTT. Its translation: CASSLGPVPNQPQHF.

The chain joins TRBV6-5 to TRBJ1-5; tentative D call: TRBD1 (6 bases). The germline CDR1 and CDR2 sequences are MNHEY and SVGAGI. The CDR3 is 14 residues long. V was trimmed by 8 bases and J by 2 bases, leaving 13 bases between them. The CDR3 region is CASVWGLGNQPQHF. DNA for the CDR3: TGTGCCAGCGTTTGGGGGCTTGGCAATCAGCCCCAGCATTTT.

V gene TRBV7-9 combines with J gene TRBJ1-4, with D perhaps TRBD1 (5 bases). V lost 1 base and J lost 7, with 10 bases in between. The CDR3 sequence is 14 residues long. The germline V gene encodes CDR1 SEHNR and CDR2 FQNEAQ (reference sequence). In DNA, the CDR3 is TGTGCCAGCAGCTTAGGCAGACAGCCTGAAAAACTGTTTTTT. This sequence encodes CASSLGRQPEKLFF.

The chain joins TRBV4-1 to TRBJ2-5, with 10 bases that match TRBD2. J was trimmed by 2 bases and V by 4 bases; bases with no gene match: 10. The CDR3 loop spans 17 amino acids. Looked up from germline, CDR1 is MGHRA and CDR2 is YSYEKL. The CDR3 here is CASSLTLAGGPQETQYF. The CDR3 bases are TGCGCCAGCAGCCTTACCTTAGCGGGGGGACCTCAAGAGACCCAGTACTTC.

The chain uses TRBV24-1 and TRBJ2-7; 8 bases map to TRBD1. V shed 2 bases and J 4 bases; nucleotides not matched to a gene: 6. CDR1 is KGHDR, CDR2 SFDVKD, per germline. The CDR3 spans 15 residues. The CDR3 here is CATSDSQGGRYEQYF. The CDR3 DNA reads as TGTGCCACCAGTGATTCACAGGGGGGTAGGTACGAGCAGTACTTC.

The chain uses TRBV21-1 and TRBJ2-3; TRBD1, the table's D call, lacks a check against the DNA. TRBV21-1 is described as a pseudogene. This CDR3 contains 11 residues. DNA of the CDR3: TGTGCTTCACAAGACACAGATACGCAGTATTTT. Its protein is CASQDTDTQYF.

CDR3: CASSPKQGNQPQHF. The CDR3 coding sequence is TGTGCCAGCTCACCAAAACAGGGCAATCAGCCCCAGCATTTT. J is TRBJ1-5 and V is TRBV18; maybe TRBD1 (5 bases). V was pared by 2 bases and J by 2 bases, with 7 bases between. CDR1 KGHSH and CDR2 LQKENI come from the germline V gene. The length of the CDR3 is 14 residues.

The chain employs TRBV18 and TRBJ1-5; D is undetermined. The CDR3 spans 16 residues. The V end lost 6 bases, the J end lost 9 bases, and 24 bases lay between the germline ends. The germline V gene has CDR1 KGHSH and CDR2 LQKENI. CDR3 DNA sequence: TGTGCCAGCTCCCAGGCGGGCATAACCGGGGTACGGCCCCAGCATTTT. This codes for CASSQAGITGVRPQHF.

The J gene is TRBJ1-3, the V gene TRBV30, with a possible D match to TRBD1 (5 bases). The V gene lost 2 bases and the J gene lost 8 bases, with 16 bases spanning the gap. The CDR3 is made up of 14 amino acids. Germline CDR1 GTSNPN, CDR2 SVGIG (reference sequence). Here the CDR3 DNA reads TGTGCCTGGAGTCCAGAGACAGCCGCATACACCATATATTTT. Amino acids: CAWSPETAAYTIYF.

The chain links TRBV7-6 to TRBJ1-4; 10 nucleotides align to TRBD1. The CDR3 runs to 22 residues. The V segment lost 2 bases and the J segment 0 bases; nucleotides outside the gene matches: 18. The V gene's germline CDR1 is SGHVS and CDR2 FNYEAQ. CDR3 loop: CASSLNLRRDRGKTATNEKLFF. DNA for the CDR3: TGTGCCAGCAGCTTAAATCTCCGCCGGGACAGGGGAAAAACGGCAACTAATGAAAAACTGTTTTTT.

The chain is built from TRBV9 and TRBJ2-7; 8 positions agree with TRBD1. Germline CDR1 is SGDLS and CDR2 is YYNGEE. The CDR3 totals 15 residues. Trimming at V came to 4 bases and at J to 4 bases, leaving 10 bases not matched to a gene. The CDR3 loop is CASSTSTGALYEQYF. CDR3 nucleotides: TGTGCCAGCAGCACGTCGACAGGGGCGCTATACGAGCAGTACTTC.

This chain joins TRBV12-3 or TRBV12-4 and TRBJ1-2; TRBD1 matches at 7 bases. This CDR3 is built from 13 residues. V lost 7 bases to trimming and J lost 2 bases; unmatched junction nucleotides: 4. The CDR3 here is CASIQTGNYGYTF. CDR3 coding DNA: TGTGCCAGCATTCAGACAGGGAACTATGGCTACACCTTC.

The chain joins TRBV9 to TRBJ2-5; 8 bases fit TRBD1. CDR3 length: 16 residues. J gave up 5 bases and V 0 bases, and 9 bases lay outside the gene matches. Per the germline V gene, CDR1 is SGDLS and CDR2 is YYNGEE. CDR3 in amino acids: CASSVEAGGGWETQYF. In nucleotides, the CDR3 is TGTGCCAGCAGCGTAGAGGCAGGGGGCGGGTGGGAGACCCAGTACTTC.

Remarks on this clone: Compared with germline, one end of the junction differs, possibly owing to a read error. This chain connects TRBV7-9 to TRBJ2-7, with 13 bases lining up with TRBD2. CDR1 is SEHNR, CDR2 FQNEAQ, per germline (reference sequence). The length of the CDR3 is 16 residues. The CDR3 bases are TGTGCTAGCAGCCCAAGACTAGCGGGAGGTTCGAACGAGCAGTACTTC. As protein: CASSPRLAGGSNEQYF.

The chain employs TRBV3-1 (or the pseudogene TRBV3-2) and TRBJ1-2; D perhaps matches TRBD1 (6 bases). V lost 4 bases and J lost 2, with 17 bases in between. The CDR3 spans 16 residues. Germline V lookup: CDR1 LGHDT, CDR2 YNNKEL (reference sequence). The CDR3 region has the DNA TGTGCCAGCAGCCTCTTACAGGGAGCCTCGAACTATGGCTACACCTTC. It codes for CASSLLQGASNYGYTF.

The V and J genes are TRBV28 and TRBJ2-1; maybe TRBD1 (6 bases). Trimming pared 1 base from V and 1 base from J, leaving 11 bases between. The CDR3 length is 16 residues. Germline loops: CDR1 MDHEN, CDR2 SYDVKM. In DNA, the CDR3 is TGTGCCAGCAGTTTATCAATACAGGGTTCCTACAATGAGCAGTTCTTC. Translated: CASSLSIQGSYNEQFF.

This chain uses TRBV6-5 with TRBJ2-3; no clear D. This CDR3 is 13 amino acids long. V dropped 7 bases and J dropped 1 base, with 9 bases sitting between them. From germline, CDR1 is MNHEY and CDR2 SVGAGI. The CDR3, as DNA: TGTGCCAGCACCCGGGTGGGCACAGATACGCAGTATTTT. Translated, it gives CASTRVGTDTQYF.

The chain employs TRBV5-4 and TRBJ2-7; D not resolved. The V end was cut by 4 bases, the J end by 0 bases, with 11 bases between. The germline V gene has CDR1 SGHNT and CDR2 YYREEE (reference sequence). The CDR3 extends over 14 amino acids. The CDR3 protein is CASSQTPSSYEQYF. DNA of the CDR3: TGTGCCAGCAGCCAGACTCCGAGCTCCTACGAGCAGTACTTC.

The genes are TRBV6-6 and TRBJ2-1, with D possibly TRBD1 on 6 matching bases. Germline V gene data show CDR1 as MNHNY and CDR2 as SVGAGI (reference sequence). Trimming took off 10 bases at V and 5 bases at J, with 18 bases between the two ends. CDR3 length: 14 residues. The CDR3 bases are TGTGCCACCACCCCGAGGGGGTTTAACAATGAGCAGTTCTTC. Residues: CATTPRGFNNEQFF.

The rearrangement joins TRBV6-5 to TRBJ2-1; unclear D gene. CDR1 is MNHEY and CDR2 is SVGAGI in the germline V gene. Trimming pared 8 bases from V and 4 bases from J, leaving 12 bases between. The CDR3 has 13 amino acids. CDR3 region: CASEASEYNEQFF. In DNA form, the CDR3 reads TGTGCCAGCGAGGCCTCGGAATACAATGAGCAGTTCTTC.

This clone was detected a few times. The chain links TRBV2 to TRBJ1-5; 9 bases are a match to TRBD1. Germline CDR1 SNHLY, CDR2 FYNNEI. The CDR3 is made up of 15 amino acids. The junction had 4 bases not matched to a gene; V was cut back by 6 bases and J by 1 base. The CDR3 reads CASRSGTGSNQPQHF. The CDR3, as DNA: TGTGCCAGCAGGTCCGGGACAGGGAGCAATCAGCCCCAGCATTTT.